The 29 T cell receptor beta chains in this list originate from one sample, sequenced in a study of identifying expanded T cells in peripheral blood. Only in-frame clones appear in the TCRdb table, and some are missing; sequencing was by immunoSEQ multiplex PCR. Of tens of thousands of clones in the sample, roughly 89% are singletons; the top ten hold around a fifth. The specimen was blood. Source of these receptors: a person aged 18 to 69 in good health.

The chain combines TRBV29-1 with TRBJ1-1; D not certain. The CDR3 is 13 residues long. V was cut by 7 bases and J by 3 bases, with 15 bases left in between. Germline-derived CDR1 and CDR2 are SQVTM and ANQGSEA. The CDR3 protein is CSAYPFGYTEAFF. For the CDR3, the DNA is TGCAGCGCTTATCCCTTCGGGTACACTGAAGCTTTCTTT.

J is TRBJ1-2 and V is TRBV7-2; no clear D gene. From germline, CDR1 is SGHTA and CDR2 FQGNSA. CDR3 size: 13 residues. The ends were cut back, 5 bases at V and 0 bases at J, with 7 bases in the middle. The CDR3 loop is CASSPSTNYGYTF. As DNA, the CDR3 is TGTGCCAGCAGCCCCAGTACTAACTATGGCTACACCTTC.

The V call is TRBV2, the J call TRBJ2-7; no clear D gene. From germline, CDR1 is SNHLY and CDR2 FYNNEI. This CDR3 is built from 13 residues. V was pared by 5 bases and J by 3 bases, with 11 bases between. CDR3 sequence: CASSRQAYYEQYF. The CDR3 DNA is TGTGCCAGCAGTCGGCAGGCCTACTACGAGCAGTACTTC.

The chain joins TRBV7-3 to TRBJ2-1; TRBD2 matches 7 bases. V gave up 5 bases and J gave up 7 bases; unmatched junction bases: 14. The germline gives CDR1 SGHTA, CDR2 FQGTGA. The CDR3 has 16 amino acids. CDR3: CASSAPLAGARNEQFF. The DNA for the CDR3 is TGTGCCAGCAGCGCGCCCCTGGCGGGAGCTCGTAATGAGCAGTTCTTC.

This clone showed up just once. J is TRBJ2-7 and V is TRBV5-6, with 9 bases lining up with TRBD1. The trim removed 4 bases at V and 1 base at J, leaving 3 bases unmatched. This CDR3 contains 14 residues. CDR1 and CDR2 (germline): SGHDT, YYEEEE. CDR3 protein: CASSRGTGSYEQYF. DNA for the CDR3: TGTGCCAGCAGCCGGGGGACAGGGTCCTACGAGCAGTACTTC.

This chain uses TRBV7-9 with TRBJ2-3; D is uncertain. Germline lookup yields CDR1 SEHNR and CDR2 FQNEAQ (reference sequence). V shed 5 bases and J shed 0 bases, with 12 bases lying between them. CDR3 length: 15 residues. The CDR3 bases are TGTGCCAGCAGCCAACTTCCTATTAGCACAGATACGCAGTATTTT. Protein product: CASSQLPISTDTQYF.

This clone was observed once. The genes are TRBV28 and TRBJ1-5, with 10 bases matching TRBD1. This CDR3 has 17 amino acids. The germline V gene encodes CDR1 MDHEN and CDR2 SYDVKM. The V segment lost 2 bases and the J segment 6 bases; nucleotides outside the gene matches: 10. CDR3 nucleotides: TGTGCCAGCAGTTTACCTAAAGGGACAGGGGTGAGTCAGCCCCAGCATTTT. This codes for CASSLPKGTGVSQPQHF.

The rearrangement links TRBV27 to TRBJ2-2; TRBD2 agrees at 7 bases. Unmatched junction bases numbered 9, after V lost 6 bases and J lost 2 bases. The V gene's germline CDR1 is MNHEY and CDR2 SMNVEV (reference sequence). This CDR3 region has 16 residues. The CDR3 loop is CASSSRPSGNTGELFF. The DNA of the CDR3 is TGTGCCAGCAGCTCCCGCCCTAGCGGCAACACCGGGGAGCTGTTTTTT.

This sequence joins TRBV7-5 and TRBJ1-1. TRBV7-5 is noted as a pseudogene. The CDR3 runs 14 residues. The CDR3 nucleotides are TGTGCCAGAAGCTTTAGAGTCGAGAACACTGAAGCTTTCTTT. It translates to CARSFRVENTEAFF.

This rearrangement joins TRBV18 to TRBJ1-5; tentatively, D is TRBD1 (5 bases). CDR3 length equals 14 residues. V lost 0 bases, J lost 6 bases, and 9 bases lay in between. The germline gives CDR1 KGHSH, CDR2 LQKENI. CDR3 sequence: CASSPPSGGQPQHF. CDR3 coding DNA: TGTGCCAGCTCACCACCAAGTGGGGGTCAGCCCCAGCATTTT.

This CDR3 is CASSPRTGDNSPLHF. The CDR3 region has the DNA TGCGCCAGCAGCCCCCGGACAGGGGACAATTCACCCCTCCACTTT. The V call is TRBV5-1, the J call TRBJ1-6, with TRBD1 matching 9 bases. The germline V gene has CDR1 SGHRS and CDR2 YFSETQ. With 4 bases clipped from V and 7 bases from J, the junction kept 6 bases outside the gene matches. The CDR3 sequence is 15 residues long.

J is TRBJ2-7 and V is TRBV4-2; D not resolved. The V end was cut by 0 bases, the J end by 5 bases, with 11 bases between. The germline V gene encodes CDR1 LGHNA and CDR2 YNFKEQ. The CDR3 covers 14 residues. The CDR3 nucleotides read TGTGCCAGCAGCCAAGAGGGCTATACCGACGAGCAGTACTTC. Its translation: CASSQEGYTDEQYF.

The CDR3 loop reads CASSFGTGTINEQFF. CDR3 DNA: TGTGCCAGCAGTTTTGGCACAGGGACGATCAATGAGCAGTTCTTC. V gene TRBV28 combines with J gene TRBJ2-1, with D possibly being TRBD1 (6 bases). V shed 3 bases and J shed 6 bases, with 15 bases lying between them. CDR1 is MDHEN and CDR2 is SYDVKM in the germline V gene. This CDR3 comprises 15 residues.

The J gene is TRBJ2-5, the V gene TRBV4-3; D might be TRBD2 (5 bases). Between the trimmed V and J ends, which lost 1 base and 4 bases, there was a span of 10 bases. Germline assignment: CDR1 LGHNA and CDR2 YSLEER. The CDR3 runs 14 residues. The CDR3 here is CASSQGPRAETQYF. The CDR3 DNA follows: TGCGCCAGCAGCCAAGGGCCGAGGGCAGAGACCCAGTACTTC.

This chain uses TRBV19 with TRBJ1-2; D ambiguous. Germline lookup yields CDR1 LNHDA and CDR2 SQIVND (reference sequence). V was clipped by 5 bases and J by 0 bases, with 10 bases between them. The CDR3 is 14 residues long. As DNA, the CDR3 is TGTGCCAGTAGTCAAGGGATTGCTAACTATGGCTACACCTTC. Its protein is CASSQGIANYGYTF.

The chain carries TRBV5-6 and TRBJ2-6; no clear D gene. Between the trimmed V and J ends, which lost 0 bases and 2 bases, there was a span of 9 bases. Germline CDR1 is SGHDT and CDR2 is YYEEEE. This CDR3 comprises 16 residues. The CDR3 here is CASSLGSGTGANVLTF. The CDR3 region has the DNA TGTGCCAGCAGCTTGGGCTCTGGAACTGGGGCCAACGTCCTGACTTTC. The variable domain in full, with the rest retrieved from reference TRBV5-6 and TRBJ2-6, is DAGVTQSPTHLIKTRGQQVTLRCSPKSGHDTVSWYQQALGQGPQFIFQYYEEEERQRGNFPDRFSGHQFPNYSSELNVNALLLGDSALYLCASSLGSGTGANVLTFGAGSRLTVL.

This clone was observed a few times. V gene TRBV28 combines with J gene TRBJ2-7; D could derive from TRBD1 or TRBD2 (6 bases each). This CDR3 region has 17 residues. The V end was cut by 4 bases, the J end by 6 bases, with 25 bases between. The germline V gene has CDR1 MDHEN and CDR2 SYDVKM. The CDR3 bases are TGTGCCAGCAGTTCCCTCCCGGGGGCGGGGTGGTTTTTCGAGCAGTACTTC. This codes for CASSSLPGAGWFFEQYF.

The chain carries TRBV7-2 and TRBJ2-1; 9 bases match TRBD2. Germline V lookup: CDR1 SGHTA, CDR2 FQGNSA. The CDR3 runs 15 residues. V lost 5 bases to trimming and J lost 6 bases; unmatched junction nucleotides: 8. CDR3 residues: CASSVNSGSLNEQFF. CDR3 DNA: TGTGCCAGCAGCGTTAATAGCGGGAGTCTCAATGAGCAGTTCTTC.

This clone was seen once. The chain is built from TRBV5-1 and TRBJ1-1; D possibly corresponds to TRBD1 (5 bases). CDR1 and CDR2 (germline): SGHRS, YFSETQ. The length of the CDR3 is 15 residues. V lost 4 bases and J 4 bases, leaving 17 bases between the germline ends. The CDR3 sequence is CASSPTRTSGTEAFF. The DNA of the CDR3 is TGCGCCAGCAGCCCTACTCGGACATCCGGCACTGAAGCTTTCTTT. Full variable domain (missing parts from reference TRBV5-1 and TRBJ1-1): KAGVTQTPRYLIKTRGQQVTLSCSPISGHRSVSWYQQTPGQGLQFLFEYFSETQRNKGNFPGRFSGRQFSNSRSEMNVSTLELGDSALYLCASSPTRTSGTEAFFGQGTRLTVV.

The V call is TRBV2, the J call TRBJ2-7; 9 bases match TRBD2. V was clipped by 0 bases and J by 0 bases; unmatched bases: 0. Germline values: CDR1 SNHLY, CDR2 FYNNEI. The CDR3 loop spans 15 amino acids. CDR3 coding DNA: TGTGCCAGCAGTGAAGCTAGCGGGAGCTCCTACGAGCAGTACTTC. Its protein product is CASSEASGSSYEQYF.

The chain recombines TRBV7-3 with TRBJ2-2, with no clear D. Germline V gene sequence: CDR1 SGHTA, CDR2 FQGTGA. Trimming took off 3 bases at V and 5 bases at J, with 10 bases between the two ends. The CDR3 is 14 residues long. The CDR3 nucleotides are TGTGCCAGCAGCTTGGATTTCAGGACCGGGGAGCTGTTTTTT. Its translation is CASSLDFRTGELFF.

V gene TRBV30 combines with J gene TRBJ1-1; no firm D call. Germline CDR1 GTSNPN, CDR2 SVGIG (reference sequence). The length of the CDR3 is 11 residues. With 5 bases removed from V and 3 bases from J, the gap between germline ends came to 7 bases. The CDR3 sequence is CAWDRDTEAFF. The CDR3 DNA reads as TGTGCCTGGGACCGGGACACTGAAGCTTTCTTT.

The rearrangement links TRBV15 to TRBJ2-5; D might be TRBD2 (6 bases). V lost 5 bases to trimming and J lost 5 bases, with 15 bases between them. Germline V gene sequence: CDR1 LNHNV, CDR2 YYDKDF (reference sequence). CDR3 length: 14 residues. Written as DNA, the CDR3 is TGTGCCACCAGCCGGGGACTTTTTCGGGAGACCCAGTACTTC. Protein: CATSRGLFRETQYF. The variable domain in full, with the rest retrieved from reference TRBV15 and TRBJ2-5, is DAMVIQNPRYQVTQFGKPVTLSCSQTLNHNVMYWYQQKSSQAPKLLFHYYDKDFNNEADTPDNFQSRRPNTSFCFLDIRSPGLGDTAMYLCATSRGLFRETQYFGPGTRLLVL.

This chain links TRBV28 with TRBJ2-7; D ambiguous. This CDR3 comprises 12 residues. Germline assignment: CDR1 MDHEN and CDR2 SYDVKM. V dropped 3 bases and J dropped 2 bases, with 5 bases sitting between them. The CDR3 protein is CASSFTPYEQYF. Written as DNA, the CDR3 is TGTGCCAGCAGTTTTACACCCTACGAGCAGTACTTC.

The CDR3 nucleotides are TGCGCCAGCAGCTTGGCGGGGACAGCGCCTAAGGACGGCTACACCTTC. Residues: CASSLAGTAPKDGYTF. The chain is built from TRBV5-1 and TRBJ1-2, with TRBD1 identical over 7 bases. Per germline, CDR1 SGHRS and CDR2 YFSETQ. This CDR3 has 16 amino acids. V was clipped by 0 bases and J by 8 bases; unmatched bases: 13.

This rearrangement joins TRBV19 to TRBJ2-7; D uncertain. Germline lookup yields CDR1 LNHDA and CDR2 SQIVND (reference sequence). The CDR3 loop spans 16 amino acids. Trimming cost V 6 bases and J 0 bases, with 18 bases left between them. Here the CDR3 reads CASSLEDVASSYEQYF. CDR3 DNA: TGTGCCAGTAGCCTTGAGGACGTCGCGTCCTCCTACGAGCAGTACTTC.

This rearrangement joins TRBV11-3 to TRBJ2-7; perhaps TRBD2 as D (6 bases). CDR1 SGHNT and CDR2 YENEEA come from the germline V gene. The V end lost 4 bases, the J end lost 9 bases, and 22 bases lay between the germline ends. CDR3 length: 15 amino acids. The CDR3 sequence: CASSSDRYPSGVQYF. The DNA of the CDR3 is TGTGCCAGCAGCTCCGACCGATACCCCTCGGGGGTGCAGTACTTC.

The gene calls are TRBV7-2 and TRBJ2-7; the match to TRBD2 covers 14 bases. Per the germline V gene, CDR1 is SGHTA and CDR2 is FQGNSA. The CDR3 runs 17 residues. The junction had 5 bases not matched to a gene; V was cut back by 1 base and J by 3 bases. The CDR3 DNA follows: TGTGCCAGCAGCTTAGTGGGGACTAGCGGGAGATACTACGAGCAGTACTTC. It yields the protein CASSLVGTSGRYYEQYF.

Worth noting for this clone: One end of the junction does not line up with germline, which may come from a read error. The chain uses TRBV4-3 and TRBJ2-1; TRBD2 aligns across 7 bases. This CDR3 contains 12 residues. Looked up from germline, CDR1 is LGHNA and CDR2 is YSLEER. The CDR3 is CASSQVGGSTIF. The CDR3 nucleotides read TGCGCCAGCAGCCAAGTTGGCGGGAGCACGATCTTC.